These 11 T cell receptor beta chains were sequenced from one sample in a study of a mutant IDH1 vaccine in newly diagnosed glioma. Time point denoted: week 5, during vaccination. The study gave 300 ug of mutant IDH1 20-mer peptide per vaccine dose, with topical imiquimod. Antigens of these TCRs are unknown. TCRdb keeps only in-frame clones here, not all; method: immunoSEQ multiplex PCR. The sample contains almost 30,000 clones, approximately 86% of which appear only once. The sample in question was peripheral blood mononuclear cells (PBMCs), obtained from a glioma patient whose treatment included an IDH1 peptide vaccine. Every receptor here comes from a woman in her thirties or forties with glioma. Some clones in this sample may be carry-over from other donors' samples.

This clone was found once. The chain uses TRBV2 and TRBJ2-2; D remains unclear. The CDR3 has 14 residues. Trimming shortened V by 0 bases and J by 6 bases, and 8 bases separated the two germline ends. CDR1 is SNHLY and CDR2 is FYNNEI in the germline V gene. CDR3 sequence (DNA): TGTGCCAGCAGTGAAGCGCTGGGTTCCGGGGAGCTGTTTTTT. This encodes CASSEALGSGELFF.

The CDR3 coding sequence is TGTGCCAGCAGTTTTCGTCGGACGGGAGGGACCTACGAGCAGTACTTC. Encoded protein: CASSFRRTGGTYEQYF. The chain combines TRBV28 with TRBJ2-7, with TRBD2 matching 8 bases. The trim removed 3 bases at V and 2 bases at J, leaving 9 bases unmatched. CDR1 is MDHEN, CDR2 SYDVKM, per germline. The CDR3 length is 16 residues. The entire variable domain, with the rest obtained from reference TRBV28 and TRBJ2-7, is as follows: DVKVTQSSRYLVKRTGEKVFLECVQDMDHENMFWYRQDPGLGLRLIYFSYDVKMKEKGDIPEGYSVSREKKERFSLILESASTNQTSMYLCASSFRRTGGTYEQYFGPGTRLTVT.

The chain couples TRBV4-3 to TRBJ2-7; a weak D match, TRBD2 (5 bases). The CDR3 runs to 13 residues. The V end was cut by 3 bases, the J end by 5 bases, with 11 bases between. The V gene's germline CDR1 is LGHNA and CDR2 YSLEER. The CDR3 reads CASSHDFGDEQYF. In nucleotides, the CDR3 is TGCGCCAGCAGCCATGACTTCGGGGACGAGCAGTACTTC.

This chain connects TRBV5-4 to TRBJ2-7, with D possibly matching TRBD1 (6 bases). The CDR3 is 14 amino acids. Germline CDR1 SGHNT, CDR2 YYREEE (reference sequence). The V end lost 0 bases, the J end lost 5 bases, and 12 bases lay between the germline ends. The CDR3 coding sequence is TGTGCCAGCAGCTTGGGTGTCAGGGGTGACGAGCAGTACTTC. Amino acid sequence: CASSLGVRGDEQYF.

CDR3 residues: CASSLRSGGYTF. The CDR3 bases are TGTGCCAGCAGCTTAAGATCGGGTGGCTACACCTTC. V is TRBV7-2 and J is TRBJ1-2; D is unclear. Germline-derived CDR1 and CDR2 are SGHTA and FQGNSA. The CDR3 totals 12 residues. V gave up 2 bases and J gave up 7 bases, with 8 bases separating them.

This chain joins TRBV27 and TRBJ1-2, with TRBD1 matching 7 bases. CDR1 MNHEY and CDR2 SMNVEV come from the germline V gene (reference sequence). After removal of 8 bases from V and 4 bases from J, the junction contained 1 base not matched to a gene. This CDR3 is built from 11 residues. CDR3 sequence: CASRDSYGYTF. The CDR3 nucleotides are TGTGCCAGCCGGGACAGCTATGGCTACACCTTC.

With respect to this clone: The junction shows a germline mismatch at one end, possibly a read error. J is TRBJ2-2 and V is TRBV7-7; tentatively, D is TRBD1 (6 bases). The CDR3 length is 17 residues. The germline V gene has CDR1 SSHAT and CDR2 FNYEAQ (reference sequence). The CDR3 loop is CASSRRPGQTNTGELFF. The DNA for the CDR3 is TGTGCTAGCAGCCGACGTCCGGGACAAACGAACACCGGGGAGCTGTTTTTT.

The chain has TRBV10-3 and TRBJ1-6, with 8 bases lining up with TRBD1. In germline, CDR1 is ENHRY, CDR2 SYGVKD. CDR3 length equals 15 residues. J lost 9 bases, V lost 3 bases, and 7 bases had no gene match. CDR3 region: CAISDITGGGSPLHF. The CDR3, as DNA: TGTGCCATCAGTGACATTACAGGGGGAGGTTCACCCCTCCACTTT.

The chain has TRBV18 and TRBJ2-1, with TRBD2 as a possible D gene (6 bases). The CDR3 length is 13 residues. Trimming pared 3 bases from V and 13 bases from J, leaving 16 bases between. Germline-derived CDR1 and CDR2 are KGHSH and LQKENI. The CDR3 sequence: CASSPQSRDFQFF. For the CDR3, the DNA is TGTGCCAGCTCACCTCAGTCCCGGGACTTTCAGTTCTTC.

The CDR3 DNA follows: TGTGCCAGCAGTTTATCAGGGAGTGGCTACACCTTC. The encoded protein is CASSLSGSGYTF. The gene calls are TRBV28 and TRBJ1-2, with D maybe TRBD1 (5 bases). Germline V lookup: CDR1 MDHEN, CDR2 SYDVKM. The CDR3 covers 12 residues. V shed 1 base and J shed 7 bases, with 7 bases lying between them.

As regards this clone: This likely comes from a read error, as the CDR3 has no conserved phenylalanine or tryptophan at its end. Because the CDR3's place on the DNA is in doubt, the DNA is left out and the CDR3 is given as listed by TCRdb. The chain combines TRBV6-4 with TRBJ2-2. Inclusive of both ends, the CDR3 amounts to 8 amino acids. The germline V gene has CDR1 MRHNA and CDR2 SNTAGT. CDR3 region: CASSDSLT.